This TCR beta chain was sequenced for a study of blood T cell repertoires in COVID-19. Study in general: In each case, the material was cDNA or gDNA derived from T cells, B-cell-depleted T cells, or PBMCs.

Seattle researchers signed up patients amid active infection and tracked them longitudinally. As handled by the study authors: How many nucleated cells were present was estimated from reference gene primer amplification. Profiled with immunoSEQ multiplex PCR; TCRdb holds only in-frame clones, not every one. Clonal size and the V and J genes are those of that table, whereas D and trimming came from the DNA. The table shows 90,000 or so clones, with around nine tenths occurring only once. The germline gives CDR1 SGHRS, CDR2 YFSETQ. This CDR3 is built from 15 residues. V shed 0 bases, J shed 7 bases, and the junction held 7 bases outside the gene matches.

V is TRBV5-1 and J is TRBJ2-1; TRBD2 agrees at 7 bases. The receptor's source is a man aged 60 to 75 with COVID-19, enrolled during active disease. Sample: peripheral blood. The CDR3 region has the DNA TGCGCCAGCAGCTTGGGGGGACTAAATACGAATGAGCAGTTCTTC. Translating it yields CASSLGGLNTNEQFF.